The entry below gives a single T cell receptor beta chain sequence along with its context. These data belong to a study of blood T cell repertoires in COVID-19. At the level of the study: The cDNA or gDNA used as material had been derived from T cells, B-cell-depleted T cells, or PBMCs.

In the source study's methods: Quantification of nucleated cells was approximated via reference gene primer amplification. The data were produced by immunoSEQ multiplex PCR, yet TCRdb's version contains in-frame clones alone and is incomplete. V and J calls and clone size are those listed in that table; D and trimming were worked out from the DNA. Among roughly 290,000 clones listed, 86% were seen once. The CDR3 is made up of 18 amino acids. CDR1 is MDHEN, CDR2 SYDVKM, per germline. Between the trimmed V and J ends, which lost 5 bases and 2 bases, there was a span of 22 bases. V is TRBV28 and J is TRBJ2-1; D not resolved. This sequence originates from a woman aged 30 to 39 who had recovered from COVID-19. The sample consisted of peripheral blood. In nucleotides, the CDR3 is TGTGCCAGCAGTACGACGGCTCTGGCGCAGGCTACCTACAATGAGCAGTTCTTC. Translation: CASSTTALAQATYNEQFF.